What follows are 28 T cell receptor beta chains derived from one specimen sequenced in a study of CD8 T cells in Susac syndrome. cDNA came from roughly 0.47 to 1 ug RNA primed by random hexamers. One entry per CDR3 protein results from TCRdb running MiXCR on the immunoSEQ multiplex PCR reads. The sample carries around 130,000 distinct CDR3 sequences, about 93% recorded once. Sequenced: CD8+ T cells from PBMCs. The receptors come from a human donor with Susac syndrome.

The rearrangement links TRBV3-1 to TRBJ2-5; D not certain. CDR3 size: 15 residues. The germline V gene encodes CDR1 LGHDT and CDR2 YNNKEL (reference sequence). Trimming took off 0 bases at V and 4 bases at J, with 12 bases between the two ends. The CDR3: CASSQEVRVGETQYF. The CDR3 DNA sequence: TGTGCCAGCAGCCAAGAAGTAAGGGTCGGAGAGACCCAGTACTTC.

This clonotype appeared a single time. The V and J genes are TRBV12-3 or TRBV12-4 and TRBJ1-2; D gene unclear. Trimming took off 4 bases at V and 2 bases at J, with 11 bases between the two ends. This CDR3 has 14 residues. DNA of the CDR3: TGTGCCAGCAGTTCCTCAATGGACAACTATGGCTACACCTTC. Its protein is CASSSSMDNYGYTF.

This clonotype was detected only once. The rearrangement uses TRBV12-3 or TRBV12-4 and TRBJ2-3; no clear D. The germline V and J ends were trimmed by 3 bases and 6 bases, with 10 bases remaining between them. The CDR3 loop spans 13 amino acids. Here the CDR3 reads CASSFSRSDTQYF. The CDR3 DNA reads as TGTGCCAGCAGTTTTTCACGGTCCGATACGCAGTATTTT.

The genes are TRBV19 and TRBJ2-7, with TRBD1 as a possible D gene (6 bases). Germline V gives CDR1 LNHDA, CDR2 SQIVND (reference sequence). Trimming pared 6 bases from V and 7 bases from J, leaving 13 bases between. CDR3 size: 12 residues. This CDR3 is CASSIHREEQYF. The CDR3 region has the DNA TGTGCCAGTAGCATACACAGGGAGGAGCAGTACTTC.

The V call is TRBV12-3 or TRBV12-4, the J call TRBJ1-4; D not certain. The CDR3 runs 13 residues. Trimming pared 2 bases from V and 3 bases from J, leaving 4 bases between. DNA for the CDR3: TGTGCCAGCAGTTTACGGCCTAATGAAAAACTGTTTTTT. Its translation is CASSLRPNEKLFF.

The chain couples TRBV14 to TRBJ2-3; TRBD2 aligns across 10 bases. The CDR3 is 16 amino acids. V shed 3 bases and J 0 bases; nucleotides not matched to a gene: 3. Germline CDR1 and CDR2: SGHDN and FVKESK. The DNA for the CDR3 is TGTGCCAGCAGCCAGCGGACTAGCGGAAGCACAGATACGCAGTATTTT. Protein product: CASSQRTSGSTDTQYF. Combining the CDR3 with reference TRBV14 and TRBJ2-3 gives the whole variable domain EAGVTQFPSHSVIEKGQTVTLRCDPISGHDNLYWYRRVMGKEIKFLLHFVKESKQDESGMPNNRFLAERTGGTYSTLKVQPAELEDSGVYFCASSQRTSGSTDTQYFGPGTRLTVL.

The V and J genes are TRBV27 and TRBJ2-7; D not resolved. This CDR3 region has 15 residues. Germline CDR1 reads MNHEY; CDR2 reads SMNVEV (reference sequence). With 6 bases removed from V and 3 bases from J, the gap between germline ends came to 18 bases. The CDR3 region is CASSFVISDLYEQYF. The DNA of the CDR3 is TGTGCCAGCAGCTTTGTCATATCGGACCTCTACGAGCAGTACTTC.

The rearrangement joins TRBV24-1 to TRBJ2-3; possibly TRBD1 for D (5 bases). Germline values: CDR1 KGHDR, CDR2 SFDVKD. Between the trimmed V and J ends, which lost 4 bases and 3 bases, there was a span of 10 bases. CDR3 length: 14 amino acids. CDR3 residues: CATSEIAGTDTQYF. In DNA form, the CDR3 reads TGTGCCACCAGTGAGATCGCAGGGACAGATACGCAGTATTTT.

CDR3 loop: CATQGKGETEAFF. The DNA for the CDR3 is TGTGCCACTCAAGGGAAGGGAGAAACTGAAGCTTTCTTT. The chain links TRBV24-1 to TRBJ1-1; no definite D call. This CDR3 region has 13 residues. CDR1 and CDR2 from the germline V gene are KGHDR and SFDVKD. V lost 10 bases, J lost 5 bases, and 16 bases lay in between.

V is TRBV19 and J is TRBJ2-7, with 9 bases aligning to TRBD1. CDR3 length: 17 amino acids. Germline-derived CDR1 and CDR2 are LNHDA and SQIVND (reference sequence). V dropped 5 bases and J dropped 3; count of bases not matched to a gene: 14. CDR3 coding DNA: TGTGCCAGTAGTCTAACCTCCTGGGGACAGGGAATCTACGAGCAGTACTTC. This gives the protein CASSLTSWGQGIYEQYF.

The rearrangement uses TRBV7-2 and TRBJ2-5; 13 nucleotides align to TRBD2. Germline lookup yields CDR1 SGHTA and CDR2 FQGNSA. The CDR3 extends over 19 amino acids. Trimming cost V 5 bases and J 1 base; bases outside gene matches: 13. The CDR3 reads CASSPFGLAGEGLQETQYF. As DNA, the CDR3 is TGTGCCAGCAGCCCATTTGGACTAGCGGGGGAGGGGCTCCAAGAGACCCAGTACTTC.

The gene calls are TRBV13 and TRBJ1-2; D possibly corresponds to TRBD1 (5 bases). CDR1 and CDR2 (germline): PRHDT, FYEKMQ (reference sequence). Trimming took 4 bases from V and 4 from J, leaving 13 bases between them. The CDR3 is 14 residues long. CDR3 DNA: TGTGCCAGCAGCTCCCAGGGAAACGGCTATGGCTACACCTTC. Translating it yields CASSSQGNGYGYTF.

This clonotype was observed a single time. The rearrangement joins TRBV4-1 to TRBJ2-7; D gene uncertain. This CDR3 comprises 15 residues. In germline, CDR1 is MGHRA, CDR2 YSYEKL. V shed 4 bases and J shed 6 bases, with 19 bases lying between them. This CDR3 is CASSLQRAGRSEQYF. DNA for the CDR3: TGCGCCAGCAGCCTGCAAAGGGCCGGTAGGAGCGAGCAGTACTTC.

J is TRBJ2-1 and V is TRBV19; D could derive from TRBD1 or TRBD2 (5 bases each). This CDR3 has 15 amino acids. Germline V CDR1 and CDR2: LNHDA, SQIVND (reference sequence). Trimming removed 1 base from V and 2 bases from J, with 9 bases in between. The CDR3 is CASSIVGTAYNEQFF. In DNA, the CDR3 is TGTGCCAGTAGTATAGTGGGGACGGCCTACAATGAGCAGTTCTTC.

J is TRBJ2-7 and V is TRBV9, with 7 bases identical to TRBD2. The CDR3 is 14 amino acids. Germline V gene data show CDR1 as SGDLS and CDR2 as YYNGEE. Germline trimming cut 3 bases from V and 3 bases from J; bases unmatched to any gene: 6. For the CDR3, the DNA is TGTGCCAGCAGCGCGAGTGGGGGGGTCTACGAGCAGTACTTC. This encodes CASSASGGVYEQYF.

CDR3 loop: CASSDWETQYF. The DNA for the CDR3 is TGTGCCAGCAGTGACTGGGAGACCCAGTACTTC. The chain links TRBV2 to TRBJ2-5; D remains unclear. Germline V gives CDR1 SNHLY, CDR2 FYNNEI. V dropped 3 bases and J dropped 5 bases, with 4 bases sitting between them. The CDR3 totals 11 residues.

CDR3 in amino acids: CASSVGRTTEAFF. As DNA, the CDR3 is TGTGCCAGCAGCGTGGGTAGAACGACTGAAGCTTTCTTT. The rearrangement links TRBV9 to TRBJ1-1; the D is unclear. Trimming took 2 bases from V and 5 from J, leaving 10 bases between them. CDR3 size: 13 residues. CDR1 is SGDLS, CDR2 YYNGEE, per germline. The full variable domain, rest sourced from reference TRBV9 and TRBJ1-1, is DSGVTQTPKHLITATGQRVTLRCSPRSGDLSVYWYQQSLDQGLQFLIQYYNGEERAKGNILERFSAQQFPDLHSELNLSSLELGDSALYFCASSVGRTTEAFFGQGTRLTVV.

The chain combines TRBV5-1 with TRBJ1-1; 7 nucleotides agree with TRBD1. The CDR3 length is 12 residues. V trimming: 8 bases; J trimming: 1 base; junction bases outside the gene matches: 2. The germline V gene has CDR1 SGHRS and CDR2 YFSETQ. This CDR3 is CASTGANTEAFF. In nucleotides, the CDR3 is TGCGCCAGTACAGGGGCGAACACTGAAGCTTTCTTT.

The chain employs TRBV9 and TRBJ1-2; TRBD1 matches at 7 bases. Germline CDR1 is SGDLS and CDR2 is YYNGEE. J lost 4 bases, V lost 0 bases, and 6 bases had no gene match. The CDR3 length is 15 residues. In DNA form, the CDR3 reads TGTGCCAGCAGCGTAGGGGACAGCTTCTCCTATGGCTACACCTTC. It is translated as CASSVGDSFSYGYTF.

V and J are TRBV11-2 and TRBJ2-5; D gene uncertain. V was clipped by 6 bases and J by 5 bases, with 10 bases between them. The CDR3 has 12 residues. The germline V gene has CDR1 SGHAT and CDR2 FQNNGV. CDR3 in amino acids: CASSGTLETQYF. The CDR3 nucleotides read TGTGCCAGCAGTGGCACCCTGGAGACCCAGTACTTC. The entire variable domain, with the rest obtained from reference TRBV11-2 and TRBJ2-5, is as follows: EAGVAQSPRYKIIEKRQSVAFWCNPISGHATLYWYQQILGQGPKLLIQFQNNGVVDDSQLPKDRFSAERLKGVDSTLKIQPAKLEDSAVYLCASSGTLETQYFGPGTRLLVL.

Here the CDR3 reads CASSQGQGAPWGYTF. CDR3 bases: TGCGCCAGCAGCCAAGGACAGGGGGCCCCATGGGGCTACACCTTC. The V call is TRBV4-3, the J call TRBJ1-2; 10 bases align to TRBD1. This CDR3 is built from 15 residues. With V trimmed by 1 base and J by 8 bases, 7 bases remained unmatched. Germline V gene data show CDR1 as LGHNA and CDR2 as YSLEER.

This chain uses TRBV4-3 with TRBJ1-2, with D tentatively TRBD1 (5 bases). Per germline, CDR1 LGHNA and CDR2 YSLEER. This CDR3 spans 15 amino acids. Trimming took 0 bases from V and 8 from J, leaving 16 bases between them. The CDR3 nucleotides are TGCGCCAGCAGCCAAGAACCCTCCGGGGGGGGAGGCTACACCTTC. As protein: CASSQEPSGGGGYTF.

The V gene is TRBV5-6, the J gene TRBJ2-6; D gene ambiguous. This CDR3 is 16 amino acids long. From germline, CDR1 is SGHDT and CDR2 YYEEEE. V lost 2 bases and J lost 0, with 9 bases in between. The CDR3 coding sequence is TGTGCCAGCAGCTTCTCCACAGCCTCTGGGGCCAACGTCCTGACTTTC. The encoded protein is CASSFSTASGANVLTF. The variable domain in full, with the rest retrieved from reference TRBV5-6 and TRBJ2-6, is DAGVTQSPTHLIKTRGQQVTLRCSPKSGHDTVSWYQQALGQGPQFIFQYYEEEERQRGNFPDRFSGHQFPNYSSELNVNALLLGDSALYLCASSFSTASGANVLTFGAGSRLTVL.

The J gene is TRBJ1-2, the V gene TRBV7-9; D is uncertain. Germline V CDR1 and CDR2: SEHNR, FQNEAQ (reference sequence). Trimming shortened V by 1 base and J by 4 bases, and 10 bases separated the two germline ends. The CDR3 runs 14 residues. Here the CDR3 reads CASSLGRVGYGYTF. The CDR3 bases are TGTGCCAGCAGCTTAGGAAGGGTGGGCTATGGCTACACCTTC.

The chain is built from TRBV29-1 and TRBJ1-4; perhaps TRBD1 as D (6 bases). Between the trimmed V and J ends, which lost 6 bases and 8 bases, there was a span of 16 bases. The CDR3 is 13 amino acids. CDR1 is SQVTM, CDR2 ANQGSEA, per germline. The CDR3 bases are TGCAGCGTAGCGACAGGCCATGAGGAAAAACTGTTTTTT. Translating it yields CSVATGHEEKLFF.

This chain links TRBV29-1 with TRBJ1-4; no clear D gene. The CDR3 is 14 residues long. The V gene's germline CDR1 is SQVTM and CDR2 ANQGSEA. Trimming shortened V by 4 bases and J by 5 bases, and 14 bases separated the two germline ends. CDR3 in DNA: TGCAGCGTTGCGGAGTCCCCGCGCAATGAAAAACTGTTTTTT. It yields the protein CSVAESPRNEKLFF.

The rearrangement uses TRBV7-9 and TRBJ2-2; D gene uncertain. Germline loops: CDR1 SEHNR, CDR2 FQNEAQ (reference sequence). The CDR3 has 13 residues. Trimming took 4 bases from V and 7 from J, leaving 10 bases between them. CDR3 loop: CASSWVNGGELFF. CDR3 bases: TGTGCCAGCAGCTGGGTAAACGGCGGGGAGCTGTTTTTT.

The gene calls are TRBV20-1 and TRBJ2-3; 8 bases line up with TRBD2. The V and J ends lost 0 bases and 4 bases, in that order; junction bases with no gene match: 6. The CDR3 has 15 amino acids. CDR1 and CDR2 from the germline V gene are DFQATT and SNEGSKA (reference sequence). For the CDR3, the DNA is TGCAGTGCTAGAGATAGGGAGCGGGGGTCAGATACGCAGTATTTT. Amino acids: CSARDRERGSDTQYF.